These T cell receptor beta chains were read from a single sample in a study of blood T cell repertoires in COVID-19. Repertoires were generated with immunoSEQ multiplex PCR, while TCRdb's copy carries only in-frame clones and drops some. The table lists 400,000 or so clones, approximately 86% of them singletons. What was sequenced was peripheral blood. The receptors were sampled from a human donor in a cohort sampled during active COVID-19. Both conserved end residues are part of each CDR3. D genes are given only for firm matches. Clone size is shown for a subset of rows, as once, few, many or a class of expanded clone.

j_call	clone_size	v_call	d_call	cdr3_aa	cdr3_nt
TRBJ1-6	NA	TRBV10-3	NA	CAISEATHVSANSPLHF	TGTGCCATCAGTGAGGCGACACATGTCTCCGCCAATTCACCCCTCCACTTT
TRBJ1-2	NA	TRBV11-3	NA	CASSLDRVADANYGYTF	TGTGCCAGCAGCTTAGATAGGGTAGCGGATGCTAACTATGGCTACACCTTC
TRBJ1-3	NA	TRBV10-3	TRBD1	CANSPGQKSSGNTIYF	TGTGCCAACTCCCCGGGACAGAAAAGCTCTGGAAACACCATATATTTT
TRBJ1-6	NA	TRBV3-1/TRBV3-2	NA	CASSQDISGSSPLHF	TGTGCCAGCAGCCAAGATATTTCGGGGAGTTCACCCCTCCACTTT
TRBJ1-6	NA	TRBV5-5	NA	CASSPGGSSPLHF	TGTGCCAGCAGCCCGGGAGGGAGTTCACCCCTCCACTTT
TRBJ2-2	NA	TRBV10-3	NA	CAISAGPITGELFF	TGTGCCATCAGTGCGGGTCCTATCACCGGGGAGCTGTTTTTT
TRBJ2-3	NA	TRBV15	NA	CATSFYLIGNTQYF	TGTGCCACCAGCTTCTACCTAATCGGGAATACGCAGTATTTT
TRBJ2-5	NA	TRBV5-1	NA	CASSLEGRQGGGETQYF	TGCGCCAGCAGCTTGGAGGGGCGGCAGGGAGGCGGGGAGACCCAGTACTTC
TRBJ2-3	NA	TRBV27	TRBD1	CASSWHSEGADTQYF	TGTGCCAGCAGTTGGCACAGCGAGGGGGCGGATACGCAGTATTTT
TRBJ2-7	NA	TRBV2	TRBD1	CASSSGRTGGAEQYF	TGTGCCAGCAGTTCCGGACGGACAGGGGGCGCCGAGCAGTACTTC
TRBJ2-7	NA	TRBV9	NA	CASSPRQASYEQYF	TGTGCCAGCAGCCCCCGACAGGCCTCCTACGAGCAGTACTTC
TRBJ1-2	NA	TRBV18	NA	CASSPVGQPLEGYTF	TGTGCCAGCTCACCAGTTGGACAGCCCCTAGAGGGCTACACCTTC
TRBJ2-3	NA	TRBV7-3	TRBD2	CASSLKGGSRGDTQYF	TGTGCCAGCAGCTTAAAGGGCGGGAGCCGTGGAGATACGCAGTATTTT
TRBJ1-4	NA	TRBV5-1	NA	CASREPVDSEKLFF	TGCGCCAGCCGCGAGCCGGTGGACAGCGAAAAACTGTTTTTT
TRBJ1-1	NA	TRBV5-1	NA	CASSLEANTEAFF	TGCGCCAGCAGCTTGGAAGCCAACACTGAAGCTTTCTTT
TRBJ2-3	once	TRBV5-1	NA	CASSSTPGTQNTDTQYF	TGCGCCAGCAGCTCGACCCCCGGGACACAAAACACAGATACGCAGTATTTT
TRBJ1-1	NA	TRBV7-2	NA	CASSYYADSNEAFF	TGTGCCAGCAGCTACTACGCAGACAGCAATGAAGCTTTCTTT
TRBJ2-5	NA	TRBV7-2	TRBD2	CASSPSGLAGQETQYF	TGTGCCAGCAGCCCATCGGGGCTAGCGGGGCAAGAGACCCAGTACTTC
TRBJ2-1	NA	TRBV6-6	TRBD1	CASRPPGQTFGEQFF	TGTGCCAGCAGACCCCCGGGACAGACTTTCGGTGAGCAGTTCTTC
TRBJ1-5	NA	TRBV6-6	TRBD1	CASSYSTGNQPQHF	TGTGCCAGCAGTTACTCGACAGGGAATCAGCCCCAGCATTTT
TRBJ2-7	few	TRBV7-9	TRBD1	CASSFRTGPYEQYF	TGTGCCAGCAGCTTTCGGACAGGTCCCTACGAGCAGTACTTC
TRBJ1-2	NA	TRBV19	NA	CASSIDGQGGYTF	TGTGCCAGTAGTATAGACGGCCAGGGTGGCTACACCTTC
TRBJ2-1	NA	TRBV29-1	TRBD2	CSVESTSERDNEQFF	TGCAGCGTTGAATCGACTAGCGAGAGGGACAATGAGCAGTTCTTC
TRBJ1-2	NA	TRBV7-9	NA	CASSFPGPTNLNYGYTF	TGTGCCAGCAGCTTCCCGGGTCCTACAAATCTTAACTATGGCTACACCTTC
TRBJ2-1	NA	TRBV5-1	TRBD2	CASSFGSGGRSYNEQFF	TGCGCCAGCAGCTTCGGGAGCGGGGGGCGCTCCTACAATGAGCAGTTCTTC
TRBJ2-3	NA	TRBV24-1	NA	CATSDLRGSSSTQYF	TGTGCCACCAGTGATTTGCGGGGTTCAAGCTCTACGCAGTATTTT
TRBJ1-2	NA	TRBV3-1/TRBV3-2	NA	CASRSRGEDYGYTF	TGTGCCAGCAGGTCCAGGGGCGAGGACTATGGCTACACCTTC
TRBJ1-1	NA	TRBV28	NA	CASRRRTDNFNTEAFF	TGTGCCAGCAGACGTAGGACAGATAATTTCAACACTGAAGCTTTCTTT
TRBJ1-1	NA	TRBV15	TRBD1	CATSPGRGQGSNTEAFF	TGTGCCACCAGTCCAGGAAGGGGACAGGGGTCGAACACTGAAGCTTTCTTT
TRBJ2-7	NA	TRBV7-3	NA	CASSLTYLRRTVKIYEQYF	TGTGCCAGCAGCTTAACGTATTTGAGACGGACAGTGAAAATCTACGAGCAGTACTTC
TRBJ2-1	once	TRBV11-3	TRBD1	CASSLGRGSSEQFF	TGTGCCAGCAGCTTGGGCAGGGGGTCAAGCGAGCAGTTCTTC
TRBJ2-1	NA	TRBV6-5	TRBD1	CASRGQPGEQFF	TGTGCCAGCAGGGGACAGCCTGGGGAGCAGTTCTTC
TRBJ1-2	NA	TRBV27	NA	CASRWAGDNGYTF	TGTGCCAGCAGGTGGGCGGGGGACAATGGCTACACCTTC
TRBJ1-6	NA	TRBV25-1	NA	CASSERGLGNSPLHF	TGTGCCAGCAGTGAGCGGGGGCTTGGTAATTCACCCCTCCACTTT
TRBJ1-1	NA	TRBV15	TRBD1	CATSRDRGSTEAFF	TGTGCCACCAGCAGAGACAGGGGGTCGACTGAAGCTTTCTTT
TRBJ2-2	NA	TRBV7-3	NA	CASSLAGRDGELFF	TGTGCCAGCAGCTTGGCAGGGCGGGACGGGGAGCTGTTTTTT
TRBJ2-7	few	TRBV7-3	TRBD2	CASRPPLANSYEQYF	TGTGCCAGCAGGCCCCCACTAGCGAACTCCTACGAGCAGTACTTC
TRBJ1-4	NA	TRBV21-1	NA	CASSKEGVRANEKLFF	TGTGCCAGCAGCAAAGAAGGGGTCAGGGCTAATGAAAAACTGTTTTTT